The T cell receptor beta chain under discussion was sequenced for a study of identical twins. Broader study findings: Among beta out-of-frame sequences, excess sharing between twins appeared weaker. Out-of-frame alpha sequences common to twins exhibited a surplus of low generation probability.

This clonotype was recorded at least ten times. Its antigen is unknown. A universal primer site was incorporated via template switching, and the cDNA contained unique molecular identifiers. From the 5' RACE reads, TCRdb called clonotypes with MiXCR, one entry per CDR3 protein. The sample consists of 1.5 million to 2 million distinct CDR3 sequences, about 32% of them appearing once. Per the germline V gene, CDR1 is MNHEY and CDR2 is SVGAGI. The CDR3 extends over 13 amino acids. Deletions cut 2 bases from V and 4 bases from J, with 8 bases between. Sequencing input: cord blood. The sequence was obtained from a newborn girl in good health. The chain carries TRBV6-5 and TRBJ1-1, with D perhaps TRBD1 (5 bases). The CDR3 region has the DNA TGTGCCAGCAGTTACGGAAGGGGCACTGAAGCTTTCTTT. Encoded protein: CASSYGRGTEAFF.